These T cell receptor beta chains were read from a single sample in a study of memory CD4+ T cells and cytomegalovirus serostatus. Only in-frame clones appear in the TCRdb table, and some are missing; sequencing was by immunoSEQ multiplex PCR. This table holds about 82,000 clones, around 80% found once. Sequenced material: memory CD4+ T cells from blood. The receptors stem from an adult in good health and CMV-seronegative. Each CDR3 is given with its conserved first and last residue. A D gene is named only where the DNA matches it firmly. For some rows the clone size is stated as once, few or many, or as a class when expanded; others skip it.

>-|once|TRBV6-4|TRBJ2-3
TGTGCCAGCAGTGACCAGGGCACAGATACGCAGTATTTT
CASSDQGTDTQYF
>-|few|TRBV9|TRBJ1-1
TGTGCCAGCAGCGTAGTGAACAGGGAAGCTTTCTTT
CASSVVNREAFF
>-|-|TRBV6-1|TRBJ1-2
TGTGCCAGCAGTGAAGCTGAAGGACGCAGCCGTGGCTACACCTTC
CASSEAEGRSRGYTF
>TRBD2|-|TRBV29-1|TRBJ2-1
TGCAGCGCCGACCGCGGGGGGGCCGATGAGCAGTTCTTC
CSADRGGADEQFF
>-|-|TRBV7-9|TRBJ1-1
TGTGCCAGCAGCTTATCCGGGATGGAGGCTTTCTTT
CASSLSGMEAFF
>-|-|TRBV6-1|TRBJ1-2
TGTGCCAGCAGCGGCGAGATCAGGGGAATGGGCTACACCTTC
CASSGEIRGMGYTF
>-|-|TRBV25-1|TRBJ1-2
TGTGCCAGTGCGACGGGCGGGGGAACCTATGGCTACACCTTC
CASATGGGTYGYTF
>-|-|TRBV19|TRBJ2-2
TGTGCCAGTAGTATCCCCCCCTGGGGTACAGGGAACACCGGGGAGCTGTTTTTT
CASSIPPWGTGNTGELFF
>-|-|TRBV6-6|TRBJ1-6
TGTGCCAGCAGTTACCGTATCCCAGTAGGGGATTCACCCCTCCACTTT
CASSYRIPVGDSPLHF
>TRBD2|few|TRBV7-9|TRBJ2-5
TGTGCCAGCAGCTTAGATCTCCGGGGGGGTCAAGAGACCCAGTACTTC
CASSLDLRGGQETQYF
>TRBD1|few|TRBV19|TRBJ2-7
TGTGCCAGTAGTGGAAACGAACCGGGACAGGTTTACGAGCAGTACTTC
CASSGNEPGQVYEQYF
>TRBD1|few|TRBV7-9|TRBJ1-2
TGTGCCAGCAGCCACTCCTCCCGGGACAGTGGGGGCTACACCTTC
CASSHSSRDSGGYTF
>-|many|TRBV7-2|TRBJ2-2
TGTGCCAGTAAGCGAACGGTTGGTGCGGGCACCGGGGAGCTGTTTTTT
CASKRTVGAGTGELFF
>-|-|TRBV9|TRBJ2-5
TGTGCCAGCAGCGTAGCCCTAGGTAGAGAGACCCAGTACTTC
CASSVALGRETQYF
>-|-|TRBV9|TRBJ1-3
TGTGCCAGCAGCGTAGTGGGGGTCTCTGGAAACACCATATATTTT
CASSVVGVSGNTIYF
>-|-|TRBV5-1|TRBJ2-5
TGCGCCAGCAGCCCGGGAGTTGGGAGAGGCAAAGAGACCCAGTACTTC
CASSPGVGRGKETQYF
>TRBD1|once|TRBV19|TRBJ2-5
TGTGCCAGTAGTACGCCCGGGACAGGGGAAGAGACCCAGTACTTC
CASSTPGTGEETQYF
>-|-|TRBV10-3|TRBJ2-2
TGTGCCATCAGCTCAACCGCGAACACCGGGGAGCTGTTTTTT
CAISSTANTGELFF
>-|-|TRBV19|TRBJ1-5
TGTGCCAGTAGTATTCAGGCTAGGGTCGGCAATCAGCCCCAGCATTTT
CASSIQARVGNQPQHF
>TRBD1|once|TRBV5-6|TRBJ1-5
TGTGCCAGCAGCTTGTGGTGGGGACAGGGGGCTAAGCCCCAGCATTTT
CASSLWWGQGAKPQHF
>-|-|TRBV7-2|TRBJ1-2
TGTGCCAGCAGTCCCGGACCTACTAACTATGGCTACACCTTC
CASSPGPTNYGYTF
>TRBD2|few|TRBV18|TRBJ2-7
TGTGCCAGCTCACCAGCGGGACTAGCGGCCTACGAGCAGTACTTC
CASSPAGLAAYEQYF
>-|once|TRBV6-1|TRBJ2-3
TGTGCCAGCAGTGAACGGGCAGCGAGCACAGATACGCAGTATTTT
CASSERAASTDTQYF
>-|-|TRBV27|TRBJ2-2
TGTGCCAGCAGTTTACGACGGAACACCGGGGAGCTGTTTTTT
CASSLRRNTGELFF
>TRBD1|-|TRBV4-2|TRBJ2-1
TGTGCCAGCAGCCAACAGGGGGATTCCTACAATGAGCAGTTCTTC
CASSQQGDSYNEQFF
>-|few|TRBV21-1|TRBJ1-4
TGTGCCAGCAGCAAGACAGGACAGAATGAAAAACTGTTTTTT
CASSKTGQNEKLFF
>-|once|TRBV7-8|TRBJ2-2
TGTGCCAGCAGCTTAAGTGGACGGATCGCGAACACCGGGGAGCTGTTTTTT
CASSLSGRIANTGELFF
>-|-|TRBV27|TRBJ2-7
TGTGCCAGCAGAGAACTCCCTGGGCGGCAGTACTTC
CASRELPGRQYF
>-|-|TRBV19|TRBJ1-6
TGTGCCAGTAGTATAGATCTAAATACACCCCTCCACTTT
CASSIDLNTPLHF
>TRBD1|-|TRBV6-6|TRBJ1-5
TGTGCCAGCAGTCAAGCGGGACAGAGCAATCAGCCCCAGCATTTT
CASSQAGQSNQPQHF
>-|few|TRBV2|TRBJ1-1
TGTGCCAGTAAGGTGGATCCCATGAACACTGAAGCTTTCTTT
CASKVDPMNTEAFF
>-|-|TRBV29-1|TRBJ1-1
TGCAGCGTCAACCACGGTGCCACTGAAGCTTTCTTT
CSVNHGATEAFF
>-|-|TRBV7-2|TRBJ1-2
TGTGCCAGCAGCTACCAAGGACGGGGGTATGGCTACACCTTC
CASSYQGRGYGYTF
>-|few|TRBV30|TRBJ1-1
TGTGCCTGGGACAGGTGGGGGTCGGACACTGAAGCTTTCTTT
CAWDRWGSDTEAFF
>TRBD1|-|TRBV7-9|TRBJ1-1
TGTGCCAGCAGCTTATGGCCAGGGGGTTACACTGAAGCTTTCTTT
CASSLWPGGYTEAFF
>-|-|TRBV7-2|TRBJ1-5
TGTGCCAGCAGCTTAAGTTATCAGCCCCAGCATTTT
CASSLSYQPQHF
>-|-|TRBV6-6|TRBJ1-5
TGTGCCAGCAGTGGGCTGGGGGGGTCGATCCAGCCCCAGCATTTT
CASSGLGGSIQPQHF
>-|-|TRBV6-6|TRBJ1-3
TGTGCCAGCAGTGACCGGGGGGCAGCTGGAAACACCATATATTTT
CASSDRGAAGNTIYF
>-|-|TRBV30|TRBJ1-5
TGTGCCTGGAGTGTACGAGGGCCCCAGCATTTT
CAWSVRGPQHF
>TRBD1|-|TRBV19|TRBJ1-5
TGTGCCAGTAGTATGGGGACAGGGGGCTTTCAGCCCCAGCATTTT
CASSMGTGGFQPQHF
>-|-|TRBV6-1|TRBJ1-2
TGTGCCAGCAGTGAAGTAATCCGCTATGGCTACACCTTC
CASSEVIRYGYTF
>-|-|TRBV29-1|TRBJ2-3
TGCAGCGGCACTACTAAGCGGGGCACAGATACGCAGTATTTT
CSGTTKRGTDTQYF
>-|-|TRBV15|TRBJ2-7
TGTGCCACCAGCAGGTGGACCGGGGGACCACTTACCTACGAGCAGTACTTC
CATSRWTGGPLTYEQYF
>-|-|TRBV10-3|TRBJ2-2
TGTGCCATCAGTATCCTGGGGAGCCGGTACACCGGGGAGCTGTTTTTT
CAISILGSRYTGELFF
>-|-|TRBV9|TRBJ1-1
TGTGCCAGCAGCGTCGGAGGGATGAACACTGAAGCTTTCTTT
CASSVGGMNTEAFF
>-|-|TRBV6-1|TRBJ2-1
TGTGAGTCGAGGACCGGGGACTCCTACAATGAGCAGTTCTTC
CESRTGDSYNEQFF
>-|-|TRBV30|TRBJ1-5
TGTGCCTGGAGTGCCAGGGATGCTCAGCCCCAGCATTTT
CAWSARDAQPQHF